The 18 T cell receptor beta chains given below trace back to one sample, sequenced in a study of lymphopenia after photon versus proton radiotherapy. Sequencing was performed with immunoSEQ multiplex PCR; in TCRdb, only in-frame clones are kept and a portion is missing. This sample has roughly 7,300 clones, with 90% to 95% found just once. The material sequenced was peripheral blood, taken from a patient treated with photon-based radiotherapy. The origin of the receptors is a woman aged 45-65 years with cholangiocarcinoma.

This clone has only a few counts. The chain recombines TRBV10-3 with TRBJ2-2; D is possibly TRBD2 (6 bases). This CDR3 comprises 15 residues. V was pared by 11 bases and J by 2 bases, with 18 bases between. Germline V gene lookup returns CDR1 ENHRY and CDR2 SYGVKD. The CDR3 here is CASSRGIFNTGELFF. The CDR3 bases are TGTGCCTCCAGTCGGGGGATATTCAACACCGGGGAGCTGTTTTTT.

The chain joins TRBV6-1 to TRBJ1-2; D is unclear. Deletions cut 3 bases from V and 3 bases from J, with 20 bases between. CDR3 length: 17 residues. Germline CDR1 MNHNS, CDR2 SASEGT. Here the CDR3 DNA reads TGTGCCAGCAGTGATACAGCCCGTTACTTTTTCTACTATGGCTACACCTTC. It translates to CASSDTARYFFYYGYTF.

This CDR3 is CASSGTSRGTGELFF. The DNA for the CDR3 is TGCGCCAGCAGTGGGACAAGTCGTGGCACCGGGGAGCTGTTTTTT. The chain employs TRBV10-2 and TRBJ2-2; a possible D gene is TRBD1 (5 bases). Germline CDR1 and CDR2: WSHSY and SAAADI. The CDR3 has 15 amino acids. The V end lost 4 bases, the J end lost 4 bases, and 13 bases lay between the germline ends.

J is TRBJ1-6 and V is TRBV4-3, with 8 positions matching TRBD1. The ends lost 3 bases at V and 7 bases at J; junction bases unmatched: 5. The CDR3 extends over 15 amino acids. CDR1 is LGHNA and CDR2 is YSLEER in the germline V gene. The CDR3 spells CASSQFNRGNSPLHF. CDR3 sequence (DNA): TGCGCCAGCAGCCAGTTCAACAGGGGGAATTCACCCCTCCACTTT.

The chain couples TRBV19 to TRBJ2-1; D remains ambiguous. V dropped 5 bases and J dropped 3 bases, with 11 bases sitting between them. Germline-derived CDR1 and CDR2 are LNHDA and SQIVND (reference sequence). This CDR3 spans 14 amino acids. The CDR3 coding sequence is TGTGCCAGTAGTGCGGCTGGGATCTACAATGAGCAGTTCTTC. Residues: CASSAAGIYNEQFF.

The rearrangement joins TRBV2 to TRBJ1-2; no firm D call. The CDR3 spans 12 residues. CDR1 is SNHLY and CDR2 is FYNNEI in the germline V gene. V lost 10 bases, J lost 2 bases, and 11 bases lay in between. The CDR3: CATIRGNYGYTF. DNA of the CDR3: TGTGCCACCATACGAGGGAACTATGGCTACACCTTC. The variable domain in full, with the rest retrieved from reference TRBV2 and TRBJ1-2, is EPEVTQTPSHQVTQMGQEVILRCVPISNHLYFYWYRQILGQKVEFLVSFYNNEISEKSEIFDDQFSVERPDGSNFTLKIRSTKLEDSAMYFCATIRGNYGYTFGSGTRLTVV.

The table lists this clone with a few counts. The chain links TRBV9 to TRBJ2-7, with 8 bases lining up with TRBD2. J was trimmed by 4 bases and V by 0 bases; bases with no gene match: 6. CDR1 SGDLS and CDR2 YYNGEE come from the germline V gene. This CDR3 is built from 15 residues. The CDR3 sequence: CASSVGVSGEYEQYF. CDR3 in DNA: TGTGCCAGCAGCGTAGGGGTTAGCGGGGAGTACGAGCAGTACTTC.

V is TRBV7-6 and J is TRBJ2-1, with 9 bases that match TRBD2. This CDR3 has 15 amino acids. The germline gives CDR1 SGHVS, CDR2 FNYEAQ. Trimming took 0 bases from V and 6 from J; bases not matched to a gene: 3. This chain's CDR3 is CASSLASRGGNEQFF. The CDR3 DNA sequence: TGTGCCAGCAGCTTAGCCTCGCGGGGGGGCAATGAGCAGTTCTTC.

This chain connects TRBV10-3 to TRBJ1-1, with D unclear. Trimming stripped 0 bases from V and 1 base from J, with 18 bases between. Germline V gene lookup returns CDR1 ENHRY and CDR2 SYGVKD. The CDR3 has 18 amino acids. CDR3 DNA sequence: TGTGCCATCAGTGAGTCGATGACGGTAGTAGGCCAGAACACTGAAGCTTTCTTT. Residues: CAISESMTVVGQNTEAFF.

The chain has TRBV7-2 and TRBJ1-2; TRBD1 is a possible D gene (5 bases). V dropped 5 bases and J dropped 2 bases, with 12 bases sitting between them. Germline CDR1 SGHTA, CDR2 FQGNSA. The CDR3 is 14 residues long. CDR3 sequence (DNA): TGTGCCAGCAGCCCCCGGGGCAGCAACTATGGCTACACCTTC. Its protein is CASSPRGSNYGYTF.

This clone has just one count. The chain uses TRBV28 and TRBJ2-7, with TRBD1 matching over 8 bases. The V gene's germline CDR1 is MDHEN and CDR2 SYDVKM. The CDR3 is 14 residues long. The trim removed 6 bases at V and 3 bases at J, leaving 7 bases unmatched. The CDR3 reads CASSSPDRGYEQYF. The CDR3 DNA is TGTGCCAGCAGCTCCCCCGACAGGGGCTACGAGCAGTACTTC.

V gene TRBV28 combines with J gene TRBJ1-2, with D perhaps TRBD1 (6 bases). V shed 3 bases and J shed 4 bases, with 18 bases lying between them. This CDR3 is built from 16 residues. Germline V CDR1 and CDR2: MDHEN, SYDVKM. The CDR3 coding sequence is TGTGCCAGCAGTTTTAGGGGGGGAATTGGGGCCTATGGCTACACCTTC. It encodes CASSFRGGIGAYGYTF.

The chain's CDR3 is CASSIDRGRWGYTF. For the CDR3, the DNA is TGTGCCAGTAGTATAGATCGTGGCAGATGGGGCTACACCTTC. The V call is TRBV19, the J call TRBJ1-2; D unclear. This CDR3 has 14 amino acids. The V and J ends lost 0 bases and 8 bases respectively, with 13 bases between them. Germline CDR1 is LNHDA and CDR2 is SQIVND (reference sequence).

The CDR3 spells CASSLSGIGYTF. The CDR3 coding sequence is TGTGCCAGCAGTTTGTCGGGTATTGGCTACACCTTC. The genes are TRBV27 and TRBJ1-2; D not certain. In germline, CDR1 is MNHEY, CDR2 SMNVEV (reference sequence). This CDR3 contains 12 residues. Trimming took off 3 bases at V and 7 bases at J, with 9 bases between the two ends.

This clone came up once. This chain connects TRBV4-1 to TRBJ2-1, with 13 bases aligning to TRBD2. Germline V gene lookup returns CDR1 MGHRA and CDR2 YSYEKL. CDR3 length: 17 amino acids. V trimming: 4 bases; J trimming: 10 bases; junction bases outside the gene matches: 13. CDR3 sequence reads: CASSPLIGGLAGLEQFF. CDR3 bases: TGCGCCAGCAGCCCCCTAATAGGGGGACTAGCGGGGCTCGAGCAGTTCTTC.

This rearrangement joins TRBV7-8 to TRBJ1-4, with D perhaps TRBD1 (6 bases). Germline V gene sequence: CDR1 SGHVS, CDR2 FQNEAQ. The length of the CDR3 is 14 residues. V was trimmed by 4 bases and J by 6 bases, leaving 12 bases between them. The CDR3 spells CASSSGQFDEKLFF. In DNA form, the CDR3 reads TGTGCCAGCAGCTCAGGACAGTTCGATGAAAAACTGTTTTTT.

This chain links TRBV30 with TRBJ1-1; D might be TRBD1 (5 bases). Per germline, CDR1 GTSNPN and CDR2 SVGIG (reference sequence). This CDR3 has 14 residues. V lost 4 bases and J 1 base, leaving 13 bases between the germline ends. The CDR3 coding sequence is TGTGCCTGGACCGAGGGGTCGGGGAACACTGAAGCTTTCTTT. Protein product: CAWTEGSGNTEAFF.

The chain employs TRBV6-1 and TRBJ1-2; TRBD1 matches at 8 bases. Trimming removed 2 bases from V and 8 bases from J; junction bases left unmatched: 16. The germline CDR1 and CDR2 sequences are MNHNS and SASEGT. This CDR3 is 17 amino acids long. CDR3 coding DNA: TGTGCCAGCAGTGAAATCGGACAGGGCAGCCTTTGGTGGGGCTACACCTTC. This translates into CASSEIGQGSLWWGYTF.